One and the same sample provided the 12 T cell receptor beta chains below, sequenced in a study of control samples from healthy donors and cancer patients. Method: immunoSEQ multiplex PCR; TCRdb's copy keeps in-frame clones and lacks some. The data contain under 85,000 clones, less than 95% of them singletons. The material sequenced was blood. Source of these receptors: a woman in her 40s in good health.

This chain connects TRBV6-5 to TRBJ2-7, with D perhaps matching TRBD1 (6 bases). Trimming left V 6 bases short and J 3 bases short, with 12 bases between. Per the germline V gene, CDR1 is MNHEY and CDR2 is SVGAGI. CDR3 length: 13 amino acids. CDR3 in amino acids: CASRHETGYEQYF. In DNA, the CDR3 is TGTGCCAGCAGGCACGAGACAGGCTACGAGCAGTACTTC.

The rearrangement joins TRBV11-2 to TRBJ2-7; 13 bases are a match to TRBD2. Germline loops: CDR1 SGHAT, CDR2 FQNNGV. J lost 7 bases, V lost 4 bases, and 7 bases had no gene match. The CDR3 loop spans 15 amino acids. CDR3 sequence (DNA): TGTGCCAGCAGCTATACTAGCGGGGGGGCGAATGAGCAGTACTTC. It translates to CASSYTSGGANEQYF.

A word on this clone: Other DNA sequences of this sample code for an identical CDR3. The rearrangement links TRBV4-2 to TRBJ2-7; D gene unclear. In germline, CDR1 is LGHNA, CDR2 YNFKEQ. The V and J ends lost 1 base and 0 bases respectively, with 4 bases between them. The CDR3 contains 13 residues. The chain's CDR3 is CASSQGSSYEQYF. CDR3 sequence (DNA): TGTGCCAGCAGCCAAGGTAGCTCCTACGAGCAGTACTTC.

This clone was recorded a few times. V and J are TRBV2 and TRBJ2-2, with D perhaps matching TRBD1 (6 bases). CDR1 SNHLY and CDR2 FYNNEI come from the germline V gene. Trimming shortened V by 8 bases and J by 5 bases, and 12 bases separated the two germline ends. This CDR3 region has 13 residues. For the CDR3, the DNA is TGTGCCAGCGTGGGGGCACAGACCGGGGAGCTGTTTTTT. This translates into CASVGAQTGELFF.

This rearrangement joins TRBV7-2 to TRBJ2-1; TRBD2 matches 9 bases. Per germline, CDR1 SGHTA and CDR2 FQGNSA. The CDR3 has 17 residues. Unmatched junction bases numbered 8, after V lost 1 base and J lost 4 bases. The CDR3 DNA is TGTGCCAGCAGCTTAGTATGGGCGGGAGGGAAATACAATGAGCAGTTCTTC. Translating gives CASSLVWAGGKYNEQFF. Based on the CDR3 plus reference TRBV7-2 and TRBJ2-1, the full variable domain is GAGVSQSPSNKVTEKGKDVELRCDPISGHTALYWYRQSLGQGLEFLIYFQGNSAPDKSGLPSDRFSAERTGGSVSTLTIQRTQQEDSAVYLCASSLVWAGGKYNEQFFGPGTRLTVL.

V is TRBV10-3 and J is TRBJ1-5, with D possibly being TRBD1 (6 bases). The germline V gene has CDR1 ENHRY and CDR2 SYGVKD. The V end was cut by 7 bases, the J end by 1 base, with 11 bases between. The CDR3 covers 14 residues. CDR3 in amino acids: CAIKGGASNQPQHF. The DNA for the CDR3 is TGTGCCATCAAGGGGGGGGCCAGCAATCAGCCCCAGCATTTT.

The chain recombines TRBV19 with TRBJ2-6; D remains ambiguous. Between the trimmed V and J ends, which lost 4 bases and 1 base, there was a span of 5 bases. Germline CDR1 reads LNHDA; CDR2 reads SQIVND (reference sequence). This CDR3 has 14 amino acids. The DNA for the CDR3 is TGTGCCAGTAGTACGGGTTCTGGGGCCAACGTCCTGACTTTC. It encodes CASSTGSGANVLTF.

The V and J genes are TRBV19 and TRBJ2-3; 15 bases match TRBD2. The CDR3 extends over 15 amino acids. Germline lookup yields CDR1 LNHDA and CDR2 SQIVND (reference sequence). V trimming: 6 bases; J trimming: 5 bases; junction bases outside the gene matches: 3. CDR3 sequence: CASSSGLAGGDTQYF. CDR3 nucleotides: TGTGCCAGTAGCTCGGGACTAGCGGGGGGAGATACGCAGTATTTT. Full variable domain (outside the CDR3, taken from reference TRBV19 and TRBJ2-3): DGGITQSPKYLFRKEGQNVTLSCEQNLNHDAMYWYRQDPGQGLRLIYYSQIVNDFQKGDIAEGYSVSREKKESFPLTVTSAQKNPTAFYLCASSSGLAGGDTQYFGPGTRLTVL.

This clone appeared once. The V gene is TRBV24-1, the J gene TRBJ1-5; D perhaps matches TRBD1 (6 bases). With 2 bases removed from V and 6 bases from J, the gap between germline ends came to 16 bases. This CDR3 region has 16 residues. Germline V gene lookup returns CDR1 KGHDR and CDR2 SFDVKD. DNA for the CDR3: TGTGCCACCAGTGATTCCTCGACAGGAGGGAGTCAGCCCCAGCATTTT. Protein sequence: CATSDSSTGGSQPQHF.

The chain recombines TRBV7-9 with TRBJ2-7, with 7 bases identical to TRBD2. V was pared by 5 bases and J by 3 bases, with 1 base of the junction left unmatched. This CDR3 spans 12 amino acids. Germline V lookup: CDR1 SEHNR, CDR2 FQNEAQ (reference sequence). CDR3 coding DNA: TGTGCCAGCAGCAGCGGGGACTACGAGCAGTACTTC. Its translation: CASSSGDYEQYF.

J is TRBJ2-5 and V is TRBV18; possibly TRBD2 for D (5 bases). The CDR3 covers 14 residues. Deletions cut 2 bases from V and 7 bases from J, with 14 bases between. Germline V CDR1 and CDR2: KGHSH, LQKENI. DNA for the CDR3: TGTGCCAGCTCACCAGAGGGCGGTTGGGGGACCCAGTACTTC. Translation gives CASSPEGGWGTQYF. The full variable domain, in which reference TRBV18 and TRBJ2-5 provide the parts outside the CDR3, is NAGVMQNPRHLVRRRGQEARLRCSPMKGHSHVYWYRQLPEEGLKFMVYLQKENIIDESGMPKERFSAEFPKEGPSILRIQQVVRGDSAAYFCASSPEGGWGTQYFGPGTRLLVL.

This clone showed up just a few times. The chain carries TRBV19 and TRBJ2-1; 10 bases fit TRBD1. The J segment lost 7 bases and the V segment lost 7 bases, leaving 10 bases of the junction unmatched. CDR1 LNHDA and CDR2 SQIVND come from the germline V gene (reference sequence). The CDR3 length is 15 residues. CDR3 loop: CASTLGQGGWNEQFF. The CDR3 bases are TGTGCCAGTACACTAGGACAGGGGGGCTGGAATGAGCAGTTCTTC. The full variable domain, its missing parts supplied by reference TRBV19 and TRBJ2-1, is DGGITQSPKYLFRKEGQNVTLSCEQNLNHDAMYWYRQDPGQGLRLIYYSQIVNDFQKGDIAEGYSVSREKKESFPLTVTSAQKNPTAFYLCASTLGQGGWNEQFFGPGTRLTVL.